This entry lists 21 T cell receptor beta chains sequenced from one sample in a study of cytomegalovirus exposure and HLA in healthy donors. The PCR contained 60 Vbeta and 13 Jbeta primers. Generated by immunoSEQ multiplex PCR, the TCRdb table keeps only in-frame clones and is missing some. The sample consists of about 85,000 clones, more than 60% of them appearing once. The sample consisted of PBMCs. The receptors originated from a man younger than 45 in good health and CMV-seronegative.

The V call is TRBV12-5, the J call TRBJ2-1; 12 bases fit TRBD2. Germline V gene data show CDR1 as LGHNT and CDR2 as FRNRAP. The CDR3 is 17 residues long. V was pared by 0 bases and J by 10 bases, with 10 bases of the junction left unmatched. In nucleotides, the CDR3 is TGTGCTAGTGGTTTGGTAGTAACTAGCGGGGGGATGAGGGAGCAGTTCTTC. It encodes CASGLVVTSGGMREQFF.

This sequence joins TRBV7-9 and TRBJ2-7; D is unclear. Germline lookup yields CDR1 SEHNR and CDR2 FQNEAQ (reference sequence). Trimming removed 0 bases at V and 4 bases at J, with 7 bases between. The CDR3 totals 13 residues. In DNA form, the CDR3 reads TGTGCCAGCAGCTTAGCGTACGGGTACGAGCAGTACTTC. Its protein product is CASSLAYGYEQYF.

This clone was found once. The chain combines TRBV6-5 with TRBJ1-5; TRBD1 matches at 7 bases. V lost 4 bases and J lost 0; bases outside the gene matches: 6. This CDR3 spans 16 amino acids. CDR1 and CDR2 (germline): MNHEY, SVGAGI. For the CDR3, the DNA is TGTGCCAGCAGTTTCCGGGACAGCTCTAGCAATCAGCCCCAGCATTTT. Translation: CASSFRDSSSNQPQHF.

Concerning this clone: The germline gene is not matched at one end of the junction; a read error may be the cause. DNA of the CDR3: TGCGCCAGCAGCCAAGATTTTTCTGTAAACACCATATATTTT. Its translation is CASSQDFSVNTIYF. The V and J genes are TRBV4-1 and TRBJ1-3, with D unresolved. The V gene's germline CDR1 is MGHRA and CDR2 YSYEKL. The CDR3 is 14 amino acids.

The rearrangement uses TRBV2 and TRBJ2-5; TRBD1 matches at 8 bases. V was clipped by 6 bases and J by 5 bases; unmatched bases: 5. Germline CDR1 SNHLY, CDR2 FYNNEI. The CDR3 is 13 amino acids. CDR3 loop: CASREGQAETQYF. DNA of the CDR3: TGTGCCAGCAGGGAGGGACAGGCGGAGACCCAGTACTTC.

The chain combines TRBV9 with TRBJ2-2; 11 positions match TRBD2. The V gene's germline CDR1 is SGDLS and CDR2 YYNGEE. This CDR3 contains 20 residues. The J segment lost 0 bases and the V segment lost 1 base, leaving 11 bases of the junction unmatched. The CDR3 DNA sequence: TGTGCCAGCAGCGTACCTTCTTCCGGGACTAGCGGAGCGAACACCGGGGAGCTGTTTTTT. Residues: CASSVPSSGTSGANTGELFF.

This chain uses TRBV9 with TRBJ2-5, with TRBD1 as a possible D gene (8 bases). V was pared by 4 bases and J by 1 base, with 14 bases between. Per the germline V gene, CDR1 is SGDLS and CDR2 is YYNGEE. The CDR3 loop spans 15 amino acids. This chain's CDR3 is CASSTGGGLQETQYF. As DNA, the CDR3 is TGTGCCAGCAGCACAGGGGGGGGGCTCCAAGAGACCCAGTACTTC.

This clone has just a few counts. This sequence joins TRBV4-3 and TRBJ1-6; perhaps TRBD1 as D (5 bases). CDR3 length equals 16 residues. The germline gives CDR1 LGHNA, CDR2 YSLEER. The V end was cut by 4 bases, the J end by 3 bases, with 13 bases between. The CDR3 bases are TGCGCCAGCAGCCTCTCGGGGGGGTTCTATAATTCACCCCTCCACTTT. Residues: CASSLSGGFYNSPLHF.

The chain carries TRBV5-6 and TRBJ2-5; D unclear. Trimming cost V 2 bases and J 1 base, with 9 bases left between them. Germline CDR1 reads SGHDT; CDR2 reads YYEEEE. The CDR3 has 14 residues. The CDR3 bases are TGTGCCAGCAGCTTTTTAAGCTTCCAAGAGACCCAGTACTTC. Its protein is CASSFLSFQETQYF.

The gene calls are TRBV19 and TRBJ2-6; D call uncertain. Trimming removed 5 bases from V and 0 bases from J, with 5 bases in between. Germline loops: CDR1 LNHDA, CDR2 SQIVND (reference sequence). The CDR3 length is 14 residues. The CDR3 loop reads CASSQYSGANVLTF. The DNA of the CDR3 is TGTGCCAGTAGTCAGTACTCTGGGGCCAACGTCCTGACTTTC.

The chain joins TRBV6-1 to TRBJ2-5, with a possible D match to TRBD1 (8 bases). The CDR3 is 14 amino acids. Trimming pared 5 bases from V and 3 bases from J, leaving 13 bases between. Germline V gene lookup returns CDR1 MNHNS and CDR2 SASEGT. The CDR3 nucleotides are TGTGCCAGCAGTTTAACAGGGGGGGAAGAGACCCAGTACTTC. This encodes CASSLTGGEETQYF.

V usage is TRBV29-1 and J usage is TRBJ2-5, with D possibly being TRBD1 (5 bases). Germline V CDR1 and CDR2: SQVTM, ANQGSEA. This CDR3 contains 13 residues. Between the trimmed V and J ends, which lost 4 bases and 5 bases, there was a span of 14 bases. CDR3 in amino acids: CSVGSGLRETQYF. The CDR3 DNA sequence: TGCAGCGTTGGTTCAGGGCTTCGTGAGACCCAGTACTTC.

This clone was counted only a few times. The chain has TRBV10-3 and TRBJ2-1; D unresolved. Germline CDR1 is ENHRY and CDR2 is SYGVKD. Trimming took off 4 bases at V and 3 bases at J, with 7 bases between the two ends. The CDR3 length is 13 residues. The CDR3 DNA follows: TGTGCCATCAGTGTCTCGGGCTACAATGAGCAGTTCTTC. Its translation is CAISVSGYNEQFF.

The V call is TRBV19, the J call TRBJ1-2; tentative D call: TRBD1 (5 bases). Germline V gene sequence: CDR1 LNHDA, CDR2 SQIVND (reference sequence). This CDR3 is 13 amino acids long. The V end was cut by 6 bases, the J end by 5 bases, with 13 bases between. CDR3 coding DNA: TGTGCCAGTAGCCCCCGACAGTATTATGGCTACACCTTC. Translated: CASSPRQYYGYTF.

In regard to this clone: Sequence at one end of the junction differs from germline and may be a read error. CDR3 loop: CASSLATGETYEQYF. The CDR3 DNA sequence: TGTGCTAGCAGCTTAGCGACAGGGGAGACCTACGAGCAGTACTTC. The chain recombines TRBV7-7 with TRBJ2-7, with 8 positions matching TRBD1. CDR1 is SSHAT, CDR2 FNYEAQ, per germline (reference sequence). The CDR3 contains 15 residues.

Concerning this clone itself: Likely a read error: the CDR3 ends without its conserved phenylalanine or tryptophan. The DNA is left out, because the CDR3 cannot be placed on it with certainty; the CDR3 is given as TCRdb lists it. This chain connects TRBV2 to TRBJ1-4; TRBD1 reflects the table's D call only, with no check against the DNA. The CDR3 contains 11 residues when both ends are counted. CDR1 and CDR2 (germline): SNHLY, FYNNEI. Here the CDR3 reads CASSPKKTVMI.

V and J are TRBV18 and TRBJ1-3, with a tentative D call TRBD1 (5 bases). Trimming stripped 5 bases from V and 4 bases from J, with 9 bases between. Germline V gene lookup returns CDR1 KGHSH and CDR2 LQKENI. The CDR3 extends over 13 amino acids. The CDR3 DNA follows: TGTGCCAGCTCAGCGACAGTGGGAAACACCATATATTTT. Amino acid sequence: CASSATVGNTIYF.

This chain links TRBV7-3 with TRBJ2-2, with D possibly TRBD2 on 5 matching bases. From germline, CDR1 is SGHTA and CDR2 FQGTGA. Between the trimmed V and J ends, which lost 8 bases and 4 bases, there was a span of 17 bases. The CDR3 length is 15 residues. The DNA for the CDR3 is TGTGCCAGCGGTGGAGTGGCGGGTGTCACCGGGGAGCTGTTTTTT. It codes for CASGGVAGVTGELFF.

CDR3 bases: TGTGCCACTAAGGCGGGGTCTAATGAAAAACTGTTTTTT. It is translated as CATKAGSNEKLFF. The chain is built from TRBV19 and TRBJ1-4, with D unresolved. V shed 10 bases and J shed 3 bases, with 12 bases lying between them. Per the germline V gene, CDR1 is LNHDA and CDR2 is SQIVND (reference sequence). The CDR3 sequence is 13 residues long.

V and J are TRBV9 and TRBJ2-2; no firm D call. Germline loops: CDR1 SGDLS, CDR2 YYNGEE. This CDR3 is 12 amino acids long. Between the trimmed V and J ends, which lost 0 bases and 7 bases, there was a span of 4 bases. DNA for the CDR3: TGTGCCAGCAGCGTAGTTCTCGGGGAGCTGTTTTTT. Its translation: CASSVVLGELFF.

This clone was counted only a few times. The J gene is TRBJ1-6, the V gene TRBV15, with D unclear. Germline V lookup: CDR1 LNHNV, CDR2 YYDKDF (reference sequence). V was shortened by 0 bases and J by 10 bases, with 4 bases between the two germline ends. The length of the CDR3 is 12 residues. In DNA, the CDR3 is TGTGCCACCAGCAGAGATCCATCACCCCTCCACTTT. Translating it yields CATSRDPSPLHF.